Sequencing of this TCR beta chain was carried out in a study of technical replicates of blood from several donors. TCRdb's copy holds only in-frame clones and misses some; the assay was immunoSEQ multiplex PCR. The table has around 97,000 clones, approximately 96% seen once. The CDR3 loop spans 15 amino acids. V was clipped by 2 bases and J by 6 bases, with 17 bases between them. The V gene's germline CDR1 is GTSNPN and CDR2 SVGIG (reference sequence). This sequence joins TRBV30 and TRBJ1-5; D remains ambiguous. The receptor comes from a human donor in good health. The sequenced sample was T cells isolated from PBMCs. CDR3 in DNA: TGTGCCTGGAGTTACGCGAGTTTGAGGAGTCAGCCCCAGCATTTT. Encoded protein: CAWSYASLRSQPQHF.